This record concerns one T cell receptor (beta chain) sequence. Its matching antigen is unknown. Sequencing was performed with immunoSEQ multiplex PCR; in TCRdb, only in-frame clones are kept and a portion is missing. This repertoire shows around 63,000 clones, about 90% found once; its top ten account for roughly 25%. Per the germline V gene, CDR1 is MNHEY and CDR2 is SMNVEV (reference sequence). V lost 3 bases and J lost 10; bases outside the gene matches: 10. CDR3 size: 15 residues. These data are taken from a study of OX40 agonist ivuxolimab in advanced cancers. Study-level information: The dose-escalation cohort had hepatocellular carcinoma, melanoma, renal cell or head and neck cancer. Study conclusions and caveats: CD8+ T cells averaged more expanded clones than CD4+.

The sample in question was CD4+ or CD8+ T cells sorted from blood, obtained in a trial of the OX40 agonist ivuxolimab. The V gene is TRBV27, the J gene TRBJ2-5, with 11 nucleotides matching TRBD1. The clonotype originates from an adult with an advanced solid tumor such as melanoma, head and neck, liver or kidney cancer. CDR3 nucleotides: TGTGCCAGCAGTTTCGACGGGACAGGGGGTCTCGGCCAGTACTTC. It is translated as CASSFDGTGGLGQYF.